This T cell receptor (beta chain) originates from a study of T cells in Graves' hyperthyroidism and ophthalmopathy. This CDR3 comprises 16 residues. CDR1 is LGHNA and CDR2 is YSLEER in the germline V gene. With 0 bases clipped from V and 4 bases from J, the junction kept 3 bases outside the gene matches. This clonotype occurred many times. Inclusion characteristics of ophthalmopathy patients comprised a Clinical Activity Score of at least 3, a NOSPECS grade of at least 4, and duration under 3 months. Amplified TCR beta CDR3 regions derived from RNA transcripts. The HTBI set primed first-round TCR CDR3 RT-PCR. Each CDR3 protein is one row after TCRdb ran MiXCR on the multiplex PCR reads. The table lists around 690,000 distinct CDR3 sequences, roughly 20% of them singletons.

The sequence was obtained from a man aged 25 to 40 with Graves' ophthalmopathy. Specimen: blood. This chain uses TRBV4-3 with TRBJ2-5; 12 positions agree with TRBD2. The CDR3 DNA sequence: TGCGCCAGCAGCCAAGAACTAGCGGGAGGAGGAGAGACCCAGTACTTC. It translates to CASSQELAGGGETQYF.